This T cell receptor (beta chain) was identified during a study of CD8+CD57+ T cells in acquired aplastic anemia. Study in general: The study obtained an average of about 3.2 ug of DNA from sorted CD4+ and CD8+ cells.

CDR3 size: 13 residues. The germline V gene has CDR1 SGHTA and CDR2 FQGNSA. Trimming stripped 5 bases from V and 3 bases from J, with 9 bases between. In regard to this clonotype: The antigen is unknown.

General study findings and limits: Patients and controls were found to share over 25 CD8+ CDR3 sequences.

Flow cytometry had shown expanded CD8+CD57+ cells in the patients chosen for sequencing. Every patient had severe acquired aplastic anemia. Prior therapy had not been administered to any patient at the time of blood sampling. Template material for TCR beta VDJ and CDR3 profiling consisted of genomic DNA. TCRdb reprocessed the reads with MiXCR, giving one entry per CDR3 protein. This table has around 190,000 distinct CDR3 sequences, about 44% appearing once. V and J are TRBV7-2 and TRBJ2-3; D might be TRBD2 (5 bases). Material: sorted CD4+, CD8+, or CD8+CD57+ T cells (not recorded which) from PBMCs. This clonotype originated in a human donor with aplastic anemia. CDR3 in amino acids: CASSAGLTDTQYF. In DNA, the CDR3 is TGTGCCAGCAGCGCAGGACTGACAGATACGCAGTATTTT.